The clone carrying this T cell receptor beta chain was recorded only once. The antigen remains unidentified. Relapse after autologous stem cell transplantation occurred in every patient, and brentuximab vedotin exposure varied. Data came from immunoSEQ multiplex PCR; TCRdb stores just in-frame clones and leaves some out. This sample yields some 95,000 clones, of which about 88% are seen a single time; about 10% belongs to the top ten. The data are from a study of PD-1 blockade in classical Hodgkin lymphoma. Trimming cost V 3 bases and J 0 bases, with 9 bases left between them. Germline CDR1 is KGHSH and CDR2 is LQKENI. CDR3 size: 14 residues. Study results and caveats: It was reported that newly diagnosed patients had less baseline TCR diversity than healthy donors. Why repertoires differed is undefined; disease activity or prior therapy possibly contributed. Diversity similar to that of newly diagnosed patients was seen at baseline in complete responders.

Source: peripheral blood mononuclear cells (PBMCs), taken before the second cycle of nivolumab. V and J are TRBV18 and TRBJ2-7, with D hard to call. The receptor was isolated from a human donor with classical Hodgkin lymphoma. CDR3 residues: CASSPTGLSYEQYF. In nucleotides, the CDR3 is TGTGCCAGCTCACCTACCGGGCTCTCCTACGAGCAGTACTTC. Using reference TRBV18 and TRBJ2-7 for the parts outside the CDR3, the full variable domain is NAGVMQNPRHLVRRRGQEARLRCSPMKGHSHVYWYRQLPEEGLKFMVYLQKENIIDESGMPKERFSAEFPKEGPSILRIQQVVRGDSAAYFCASSPTGLSYEQYFGPGTRLTVT.